This T cell receptor (beta chain) was recovered during a study of Graves' ophthalmopathy and Graves' hyperthyroidism. Germline CDR1 is SGHTA and CDR2 is FQGNSA. The CDR3 length is 15 residues. V was pared by 2 bases and J by 7 bases, with 17 bases between. As the template, RNA transcripts were used to amplify TCR beta CDR3 regions. First-round RT-PCR used HTBI primers; second-round multiplex PCR followed. MiXCR was run by TCRdb on the multiplex PCR reads, yielding one entry per CDR3 protein. This table has some 360,000 distinct CDR3 sequences, approximately 17% appearing once. The sample holds many counts of this clonotype.

The specimen sequenced was peripheral blood. This clonotype was obtained from an adult woman with stable Graves' hyperthyroidism. This chain joins TRBV7-2 and TRBJ1-2; maybe TRBD1 (5 bases). Here the CDR3 reads CASSLSPGTDFGYTF. DNA of the CDR3: TGTGCCAGCAGCTTATCACCGGGGACGGATTTTGGCTACACCTTC.